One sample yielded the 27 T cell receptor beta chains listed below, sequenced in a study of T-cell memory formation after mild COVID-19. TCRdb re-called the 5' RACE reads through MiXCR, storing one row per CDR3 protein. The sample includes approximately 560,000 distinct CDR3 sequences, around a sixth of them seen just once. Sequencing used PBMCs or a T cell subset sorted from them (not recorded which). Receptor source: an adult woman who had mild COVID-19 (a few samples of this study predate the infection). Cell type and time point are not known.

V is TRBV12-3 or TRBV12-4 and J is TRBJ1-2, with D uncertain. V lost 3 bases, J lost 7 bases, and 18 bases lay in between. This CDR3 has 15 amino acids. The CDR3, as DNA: TGTGCCAGCAGTTTGGGCCCGTATCCGGAGCGTGGCTACACCTTC. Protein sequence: CASSLGPYPERGYTF.

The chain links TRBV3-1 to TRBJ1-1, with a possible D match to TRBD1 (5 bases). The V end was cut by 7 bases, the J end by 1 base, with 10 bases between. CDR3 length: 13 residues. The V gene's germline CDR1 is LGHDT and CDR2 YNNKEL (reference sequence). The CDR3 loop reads CASKWQGNTEAFF. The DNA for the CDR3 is TGTGCCAGCAAATGGCAGGGGAACACTGAAGCTTTCTTT.

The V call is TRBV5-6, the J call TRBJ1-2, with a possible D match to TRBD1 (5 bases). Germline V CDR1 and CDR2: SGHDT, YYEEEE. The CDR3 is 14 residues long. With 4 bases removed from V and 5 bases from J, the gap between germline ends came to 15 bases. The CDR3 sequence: CASSPTQGSYGYTF. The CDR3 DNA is TGTGCCAGCAGCCCAACTCAGGGTAGTTATGGCTACACCTTC.

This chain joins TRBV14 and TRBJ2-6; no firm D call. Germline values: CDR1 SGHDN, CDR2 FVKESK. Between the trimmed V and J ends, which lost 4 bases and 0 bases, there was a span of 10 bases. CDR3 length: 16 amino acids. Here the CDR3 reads CASSLTRSSGANVLTF. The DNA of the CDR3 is TGTGCCAGCAGCCTAACGAGGAGCTCTGGGGCCAACGTCCTGACTTTC.

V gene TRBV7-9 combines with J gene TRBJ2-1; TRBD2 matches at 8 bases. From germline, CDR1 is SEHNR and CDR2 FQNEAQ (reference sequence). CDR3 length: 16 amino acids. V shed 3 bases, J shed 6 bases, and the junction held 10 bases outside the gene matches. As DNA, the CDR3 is TGTGCCAGCAGCTTGGAGGGGAGCGGACTAGCCAATGAGCAGTTCTTC. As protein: CASSLEGSGLANEQFF.

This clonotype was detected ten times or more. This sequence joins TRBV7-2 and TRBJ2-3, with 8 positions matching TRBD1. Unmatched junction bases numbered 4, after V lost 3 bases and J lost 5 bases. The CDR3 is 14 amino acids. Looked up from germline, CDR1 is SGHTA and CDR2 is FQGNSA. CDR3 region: CASSLQGAGDTQYF. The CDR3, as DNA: TGTGCCAGCAGCTTGCAGGGGGCTGGAGATACGCAGTATTTT.

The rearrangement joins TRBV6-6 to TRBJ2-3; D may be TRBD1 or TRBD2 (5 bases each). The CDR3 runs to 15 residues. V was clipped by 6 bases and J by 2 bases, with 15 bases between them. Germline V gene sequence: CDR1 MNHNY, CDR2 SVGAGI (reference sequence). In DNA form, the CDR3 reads TGTGCCAGCAGCCCTGCTCGGGGACCCACAGATACGCAGTATTTT. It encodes CASSPARGPTDTQYF.

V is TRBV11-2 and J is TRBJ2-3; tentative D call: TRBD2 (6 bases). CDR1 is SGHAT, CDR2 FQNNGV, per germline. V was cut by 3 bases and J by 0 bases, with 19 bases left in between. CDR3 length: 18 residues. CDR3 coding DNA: TGTGCCAGCAGCTTCGGGACTGATTATCTACCTAGCACAGATACGCAGTATTTT. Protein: CASSFGTDYLPSTDTQYF.

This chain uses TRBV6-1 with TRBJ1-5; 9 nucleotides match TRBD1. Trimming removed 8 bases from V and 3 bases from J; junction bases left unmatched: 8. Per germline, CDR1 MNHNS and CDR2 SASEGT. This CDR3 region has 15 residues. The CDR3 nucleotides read TGTGCCAGCCACCTGGGGACAGGGTCCAATCAGCCCCAGCATTTT. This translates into CASHLGTGSNQPQHF.

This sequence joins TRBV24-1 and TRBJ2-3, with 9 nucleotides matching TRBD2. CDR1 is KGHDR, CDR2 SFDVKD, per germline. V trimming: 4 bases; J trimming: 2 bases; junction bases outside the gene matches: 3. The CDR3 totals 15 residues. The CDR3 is CATSESGGLTDTQYF. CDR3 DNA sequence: TGTGCCACCAGTGAAAGCGGGGGGCTCACAGATACGCAGTATTTT.

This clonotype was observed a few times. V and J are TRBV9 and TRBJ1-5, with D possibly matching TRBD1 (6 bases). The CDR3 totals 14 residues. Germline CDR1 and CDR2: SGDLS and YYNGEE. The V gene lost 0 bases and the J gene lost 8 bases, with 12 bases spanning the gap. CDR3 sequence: CASSVVGGPEPQHF. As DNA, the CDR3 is TGTGCCAGCAGCGTAGTGGGGGGGCCTGAGCCCCAGCATTTT.

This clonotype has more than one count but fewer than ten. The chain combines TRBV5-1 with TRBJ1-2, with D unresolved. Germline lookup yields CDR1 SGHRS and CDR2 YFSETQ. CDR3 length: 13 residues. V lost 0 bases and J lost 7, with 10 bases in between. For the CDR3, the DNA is TGCGCCAGCAGCTTGGACGGACTTAGTGGCTACACCTTC. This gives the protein CASSLDGLSGYTF.

The CDR3 reads CASLDRVRVEQYF. The CDR3, as DNA: TGTGCCAGCCTGGACAGGGTGCGAGTCGAGCAGTACTTC. The chain recombines TRBV6-2 or TRBV6-3 with TRBJ2-7, with 8 bases identical to TRBD1. CDR1 MNHEY and CDR2 SVGEGT come from the germline V gene. The CDR3 is made up of 13 amino acids. The V gene end was trimmed by 8 bases and the J gene end by 6 bases; junction bases not matched to a gene: 9.

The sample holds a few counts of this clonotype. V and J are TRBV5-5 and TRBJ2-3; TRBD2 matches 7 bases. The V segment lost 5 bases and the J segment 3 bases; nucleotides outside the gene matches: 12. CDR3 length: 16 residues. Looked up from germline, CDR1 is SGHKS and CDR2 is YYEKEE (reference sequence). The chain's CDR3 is CASRISGGSGTDTQYF. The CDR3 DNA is TGTGCCAGCAGAATAAGCGGCGGGAGCGGGACAGATACGCAGTATTTT.

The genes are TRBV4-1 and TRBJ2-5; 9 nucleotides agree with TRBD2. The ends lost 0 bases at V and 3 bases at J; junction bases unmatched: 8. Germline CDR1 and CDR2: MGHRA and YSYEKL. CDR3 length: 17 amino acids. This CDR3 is CASSQDGPRTSEETQYF. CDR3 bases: TGCGCCAGCAGCCAAGATGGACCCCGGACTAGCGAAGAGACCCAGTACTTC.

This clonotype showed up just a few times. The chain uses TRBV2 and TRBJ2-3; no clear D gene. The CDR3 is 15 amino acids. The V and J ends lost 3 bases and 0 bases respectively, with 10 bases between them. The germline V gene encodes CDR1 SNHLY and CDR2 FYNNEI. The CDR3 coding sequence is TGTGCCAGCAGTGATCTACAATCTAGCACAGATACGCAGTATTTT. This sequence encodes CASSDLQSSTDTQYF.

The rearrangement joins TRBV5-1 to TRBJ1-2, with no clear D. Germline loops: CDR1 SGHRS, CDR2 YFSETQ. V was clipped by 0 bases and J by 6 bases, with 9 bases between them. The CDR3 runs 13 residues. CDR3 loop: CASSLANRDGYTF. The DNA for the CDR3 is TGCGCCAGCAGCTTGGCGAACAGAGATGGCTACACCTTC.

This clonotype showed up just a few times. For the CDR3, the DNA is TGTGCCAGCAGCTTAGCCGCAGGCATGAATGAAAAACTGTTTTTT. This sequence encodes CASSLAAGMNEKLFF. The genes are TRBV7-2 and TRBJ1-4; no reliable D call. This CDR3 has 15 residues. V lost 0 bases and J lost 5, with 10 bases in between. CDR1 SGHTA and CDR2 FQGNSA come from the germline V gene.

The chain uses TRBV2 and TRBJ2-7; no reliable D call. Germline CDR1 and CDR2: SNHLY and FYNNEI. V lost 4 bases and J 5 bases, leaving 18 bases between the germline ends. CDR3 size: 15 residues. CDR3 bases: TGTGCCAGCAGTGTAGGTCAGGCCACGACGAACGAGCAGTACTTC. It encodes CASSVGQATTNEQYF.

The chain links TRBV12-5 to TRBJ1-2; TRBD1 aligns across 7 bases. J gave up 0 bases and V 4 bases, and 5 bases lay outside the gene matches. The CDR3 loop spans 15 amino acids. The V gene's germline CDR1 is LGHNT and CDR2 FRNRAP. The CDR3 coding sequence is TGTGCTAGTGGTTCCCGGGACAGTGCTAACTATGGCTACACCTTC. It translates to CASGSRDSANYGYTF.

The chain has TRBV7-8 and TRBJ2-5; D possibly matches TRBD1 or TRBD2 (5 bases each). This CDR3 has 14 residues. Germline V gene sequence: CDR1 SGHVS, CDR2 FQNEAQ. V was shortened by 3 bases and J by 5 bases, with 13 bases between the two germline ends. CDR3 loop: CASSFEGWGETQYF. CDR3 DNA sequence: TGTGCCAGCAGCTTCGAGGGGTGGGGGGAGACCCAGTACTTC.

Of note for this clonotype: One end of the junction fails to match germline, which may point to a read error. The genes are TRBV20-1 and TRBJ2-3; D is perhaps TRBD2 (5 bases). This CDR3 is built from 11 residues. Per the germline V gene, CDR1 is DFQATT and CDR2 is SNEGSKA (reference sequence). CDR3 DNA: TGCAGCCCCGGGAACACAGATACGAAGTATTTT. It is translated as CSPGNTDTKYF.

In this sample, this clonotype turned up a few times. CDR3 residues: CSAGDRGDEAFF. DNA of the CDR3: TGCAGTGCTGGCGACAGGGGGGATGAAGCTTTCTTT. This chain links TRBV20-1 with TRBJ1-1; 9 nucleotides agree with TRBD1. The J segment lost 7 bases and the V segment lost 5 bases, leaving 5 bases of the junction unmatched. Germline V CDR1 and CDR2: DFQATT, SNEGSKA (reference sequence). The CDR3 sequence is 12 residues long.

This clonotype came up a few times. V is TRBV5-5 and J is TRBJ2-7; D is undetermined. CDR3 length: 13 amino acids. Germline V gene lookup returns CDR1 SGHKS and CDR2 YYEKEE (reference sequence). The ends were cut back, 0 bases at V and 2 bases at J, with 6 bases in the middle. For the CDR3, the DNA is TGTGCCAGCAGCTTGGTGTCGACCTACGAGCAGTACTTC. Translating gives CASSLVSTYEQYF.

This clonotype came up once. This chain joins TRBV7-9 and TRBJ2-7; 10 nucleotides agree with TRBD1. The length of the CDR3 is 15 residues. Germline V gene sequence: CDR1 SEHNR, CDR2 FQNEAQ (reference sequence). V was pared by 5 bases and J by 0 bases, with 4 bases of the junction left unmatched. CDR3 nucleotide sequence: TGTGCCAGCAGCAACCGGACAGGGGGCTCCTACGAGCAGTACTTC. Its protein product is CASSNRTGGSYEQYF.

CDR3 in DNA: TGCGCCAGCAGCATTACAGGGGCCTACGAGCAGTACTTC. Translating gives CASSITGAYEQYF. V and J are TRBV5-1 and TRBJ2-7; 7 bases fit TRBD1. The CDR3 runs 13 residues. From germline, CDR1 is SGHRS and CDR2 YFSETQ. The V gene end was trimmed by 4 bases and the J gene end by 2 bases; junction bases not matched to a gene: 3.

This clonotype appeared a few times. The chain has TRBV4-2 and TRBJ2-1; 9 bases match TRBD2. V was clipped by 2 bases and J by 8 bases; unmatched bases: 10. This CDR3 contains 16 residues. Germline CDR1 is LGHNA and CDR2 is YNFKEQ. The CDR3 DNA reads TGTGCCAGCAGCCAACCGACTAGCGGAACTTTCGATGAGCAGTTCTTC. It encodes CASSQPTSGTFDEQFF.